A single sample gave rise to the 7 T cell receptor beta chains below, sequenced in a study of technical replicates of blood from a few donors. TCRdb keeps only in-frame clones here, not all; method: immunoSEQ multiplex PCR. The sample lists more than 75,000 clones, 93% seen once, with 0.2% to 0.25% in the top ten. The sequenced material came from T cells isolated from PBMCs. All receptors derive from a human donor in good health.

V usage is TRBV6-5 and J usage is TRBJ2-3; 7 bases are shared with TRBD2. The CDR3 sequence is 14 residues long. Germline V gives CDR1 MNHEY, CDR2 SVGAGI. After removal of 6 bases from V and 6 bases from J, the junction contained 9 bases not matched to a gene. DNA of the CDR3: TGTGCCAGCAGCCCCGGGAGGCCAGGGGATACGCAGTATTTT. This gives the protein CASSPGRPGDTQYF.

The J gene is TRBJ2-1, the V gene TRBV7-9; D not resolved. The length of the CDR3 is 12 residues. Germline lookup yields CDR1 SEHNR and CDR2 FQNEAQ (reference sequence). V lost 1 base, J lost 10 bases, and 8 bases lay in between. For the CDR3, the DNA is TGTGCCAGCAGCTTAGGTCCGTCCGAGCAGTTCTTC. The encoded protein is CASSLGPSEQFF.

The chain couples TRBV4-1 to TRBJ2-5; 8 nucleotides line up with TRBD2. Germline V gene sequence: CDR1 MGHRA, CDR2 YSYEKL. With V trimmed by 1 base and J by 3 bases, 7 bases remained unmatched. The CDR3 is 16 residues long. DNA of the CDR3: TGCGCCAGCAGCCAAGCACTAGCGGATTACGAAGAGACCCAGTACTTC. Translation: CASSQALADYEETQYF.

The gene calls are TRBV18 and TRBJ2-5; 9 nucleotides agree with TRBD2. V gave up 3 bases and J gave up 2 bases; unmatched junction bases: 4. The CDR3 length is 15 residues. Germline CDR1 is KGHSH and CDR2 is LQKENI. The CDR3 here is CASSPNSGSQETQYF. The CDR3 DNA follows: TGTGCCAGCTCACCGAATAGCGGGAGTCAAGAGACCCAGTACTTC.

The chain employs TRBV19 and TRBJ2-1, with 8 bases fitting TRBD2. Germline V CDR1 and CDR2: LNHDA, SQIVND (reference sequence). The J segment lost 2 bases and the V segment lost 3 bases, leaving 3 bases of the junction unmatched. The CDR3 consists of 15 residues. CDR3 loop: CASSIKRGPYNEQFF. Written as DNA, the CDR3 is TGTGCCAGTAGTATTAAGCGGGGGCCCTACAATGAGCAGTTCTTC.

This chain connects TRBV5-4 to TRBJ2-3; 11 positions match TRBD2. V gave up 4 bases and J gave up 4 bases; unmatched junction bases: 8. The CDR3 contains 16 residues. Germline assignment: CDR1 SGHNT and CDR2 YYREEE (reference sequence). The CDR3 loop is CASSVRLAGLSDTQYF. The CDR3 nucleotides are TGTGCCAGCAGCGTACGACTAGCGGGACTCTCAGATACGCAGTATTTT.

This chain's CDR3 is CASRKRTGLSYEQYF. The DNA of the CDR3 is TGTGCCAGCAGGAAAAGGACAGGCCTCTCCTACGAGCAGTACTTC. The chain is built from TRBV28 and TRBJ2-7; 7 bases match TRBD1. The V gene's germline CDR1 is MDHEN and CDR2 SYDVKM. J lost 0 bases, V lost 6 bases, and 8 bases had no gene match. This CDR3 is built from 15 residues.